A single sample gave rise to the 14 T cell receptor beta chains below, sequenced in a study of blood T cell repertoires in COVID-19. Profiling relied on immunoSEQ multiplex PCR, and the TCRdb table lists in-frame clones only, not all of them. Of about 130,000 clones listed, roughly 86% are singletons. Sequencing used peripheral blood. The receptors were sampled from a woman between 65 and 79 years old with COVID-19, enrolled during active disease.

V and J are TRBV11-2 and TRBJ2-7; 7 positions match TRBD2. CDR1 and CDR2 (germline): SGHAT, FQNNGV. The CDR3 has 15 amino acids. Trimming at V came to 1 base and at J to 6 bases, leaving 9 bases not matched to a gene. The CDR3 region has the DNA TGTGCCAGCAGCTTAGCGGGACTAACGCTTGGCGAGCAGTACTTC. Amino acids: CASSLAGLTLGEQYF.

This clone was counted only a few times. V is TRBV7-9 and J is TRBJ1-2; D is uncertain. V lost 3 bases and J lost 0, with 8 bases in between. CDR3 length: 14 residues. Germline values: CDR1 SEHNR, CDR2 FQNEAQ (reference sequence). CDR3 sequence: CASSLVQTNYGYTF. In nucleotides, the CDR3 is TGTGCCAGCAGCTTGGTCCAGACTAACTATGGCTACACCTTC.

The chain combines TRBV6-1 with TRBJ2-1, with 13 nucleotides matching TRBD2. The ends lost 3 bases at V and 5 bases at J; junction bases unmatched: 7. CDR3 length: 17 amino acids. Germline loops: CDR1 MNHNS, CDR2 SASEGT. The CDR3 coding sequence is TGTGCCAGCAGTGACCCGAGGACTAGCGGGGGAAACAATGAGCAGTTCTTC. This codes for CASSDPRTSGGNNEQFF.

This chain uses TRBV28 with TRBJ1-1; D remains ambiguous. Germline CDR1 and CDR2: MDHEN and SYDVKM. V shed 5 bases and J shed 3 bases, with 7 bases lying between them. This CDR3 has 12 amino acids. In DNA form, the CDR3 reads TGTGCCAGCAGTCCTAGGTACACTGAAGCTTTCTTT. Encoded protein: CASSPRYTEAFF.

This sequence joins TRBV5-1 and TRBJ2-7; 8 positions match TRBD2. Germline V gene data show CDR1 as SGHRS and CDR2 as YFSETQ. The V and J ends lost 3 bases and 1 base, in that order; junction bases with no gene match: 9. CDR3 length: 16 residues. The CDR3 here is CASSWFGGAVSYEQYF. Here the CDR3 DNA reads TGCGCCAGCAGCTGGTTCGGGGGGGCCGTGTCCTACGAGCAGTACTTC.

V usage is TRBV7-9 and J usage is TRBJ1-4; D ambiguous. V lost 5 bases and J 8 bases, leaving 21 bases between the germline ends. Germline V gene lookup returns CDR1 SEHNR and CDR2 FQNEAQ (reference sequence). This CDR3 contains 16 residues. The CDR3 region has the DNA TGTGCCAGCAGCGACACCGGGAGCCCGAGTGGAGAAAAACTGTTTTTT. Protein product: CASSDTGSPSGEKLFF.

By proportion, this clone is medium-sized. The chain has TRBV27 and TRBJ1-1; 8 nucleotides agree with TRBD1. The length of the CDR3 is 14 residues. Losses at the gene ends were 3 bases for V and 1 base for J; bases not matched to a gene: 1. CDR1 is MNHEY and CDR2 is SMNVEV in the germline V gene (reference sequence). CDR3 region: CASSLQGANTEAFF. The CDR3 region has the DNA TGTGCCAGCAGTTTGCAGGGGGCGAACACTGAAGCTTTCTTT.

This chain links TRBV18 with TRBJ2-1; D perhaps matches TRBD2 (6 bases). This CDR3 has 17 residues. Trimming removed 2 bases from V and 2 bases from J, with 16 bases in between. Per germline, CDR1 KGHSH and CDR2 LQKENI. The CDR3 coding sequence is TGTGCCAGCTCACCAATAGCCGGGACGGGGGCCTACAATGAGCAGTTCTTC. It specifies CASSPIAGTGAYNEQFF.

On this clone: Germline and junction disagree at one end, which may indicate a read error. The chain uses TRBV5-1 and TRBJ1-2; 7 positions match TRBD1. Per germline, CDR1 SGHRS and CDR2 YFSETQ. There are 14 residues in the CDR3. CDR3: CASSLTGTDYGYTF. DNA for the CDR3: TGCGCCAGCAGCTTAACAGGGACAGACTATGGCTACACTTTC.

The V call is TRBV7-3, the J call TRBJ1-2; the match to TRBD1 covers 10 bases. The CDR3 spans 18 residues. V was pared by 5 bases and J by 7 bases, with 19 bases of the junction left unmatched. The germline V gene encodes CDR1 SGHTA and CDR2 FQGTGA. CDR3 amino acids: CASSPSPPGTGETRGYTF. As DNA, the CDR3 is TGTGCCAGCAGCCCCTCCCCCCCCGGGACAGGGGAGACTCGTGGCTACACCTTC.

This sequence joins TRBV7-2 and TRBJ2-3; no reliable D call. This CDR3 comprises 16 residues. Trimming left V 3 bases short and J 0 bases short, with 13 bases between. CDR1 SGHTA and CDR2 FQGNSA come from the germline V gene. The CDR3 DNA follows: TGTGCCAGCAGCTTTTCCCCAACGACTAGCACAGATACGCAGTATTTT. Translating gives CASSFSPTTSTDTQYF.

The chain carries TRBV29-1 and TRBJ2-7, with TRBD1 as a possible D gene (8 bases). Trimming took 0 bases from V and 3 from J, leaving 15 bases between them. Per the germline V gene, CDR1 is SQVTM and CDR2 is ANQGSEA. There are 15 residues in the CDR3. CDR3 residues: CSVEDRNRGGYEQYF. DNA of the CDR3: TGCAGCGTTGAAGATCGGAACAGGGGGGGCTACGAGCAGTACTTC.

There are a few counts of this clone. The chain couples TRBV21-1 to TRBJ1-2; the D call of TRBD1 is as the table states it, not checked on the DNA. TRBV21-1 is a recognized pseudogene. CDR3 length equals 13 residues. In nucleotides, the CDR3 is TGTGCCAGATACTCGACAGTACTACCGGGCTACACCTTC. This sequence encodes CARYSTVLPGYTF.

CDR3 loop: CASSYGTAYEQYF. CDR3 DNA: TGTGCCAGCAGCTATGGGACAGCCTACGAGCAGTACTTC. V gene TRBV12-3 or TRBV12-4 combines with J gene TRBJ2-7, with 7 bases lining up with TRBD1. V lost 6 bases, J lost 2 bases, and 4 bases stayed unmatched. The CDR3 covers 13 residues.